This T cell receptor beta chain is drawn from a study of blood T cell repertoires in COVID-19. Across the whole study: COVID-19 samples collected from the United States, Italy and Spain covered acute and convalescent phases. PBMCs, B-cell-depleted T cells, or T cells were the source of the cDNA or gDNA that made up the material.

In the authors' methods: Amplification from reference gene primers served as the basis for estimated nucleated cell counts. Generated by immunoSEQ multiplex PCR, the TCRdb table keeps only in-frame clones and is missing some. That table is the source of V, J and clone size, and D and trimming were worked out from the DNA. The sample lists 200,000 to 300,000 clones; approximately 88% were seen once. Enrolment of Seattle patients took place during active infection, and they were followed longitudinally. The receptor comes from a woman aged 25 to 45 with COVID-19, enrolled during active disease. Sequencing used peripheral blood.

In DNA form, the CDR3 reads TGTGCCAGCTCATCCCGACTAGCTGGTAGGAATGAGCAGTTCTTC. As protein: CASSSRLAGRNEQFF. The V call is TRBV18, the J call TRBJ2-1; 7 bases fit TRBD2. J lost 7 bases, V lost 5 bases, and 11 bases had no gene match. The CDR3 has 15 residues. Germline V gene sequence: CDR1 KGHSH, CDR2 LQKENI.